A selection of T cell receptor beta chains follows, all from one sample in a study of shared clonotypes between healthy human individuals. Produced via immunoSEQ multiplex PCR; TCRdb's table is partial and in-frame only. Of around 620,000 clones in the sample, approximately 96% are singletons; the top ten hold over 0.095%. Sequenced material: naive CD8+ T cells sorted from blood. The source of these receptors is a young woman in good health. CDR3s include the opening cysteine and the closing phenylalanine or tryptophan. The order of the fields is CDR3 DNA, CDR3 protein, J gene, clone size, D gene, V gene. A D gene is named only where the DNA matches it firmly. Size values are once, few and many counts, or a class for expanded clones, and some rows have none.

TGCGCCAGCAGCCAAGAAAACAGGGGACCTGAAGCTTTCTTT,CASSQENRGPEAFF,TRBJ1-1,-,TRBD1,TRBV4-1
TGTGCCACCAGCCGGGGTAACCGGGACAGGGGATTCTTC,CATSRGNRDRGFF,TRBJ2-7,-,TRBD1,TRBV15
TGTGCCAGCAGCTTTATACTTGGGAGATCACCCCTCCACTTT,CASSFILGRSPLHF,TRBJ1-6,-,-,TRBV7-8
TGTGCCAGCTCACCGATAGGCCCGTGGGGGACGAACACTGAAGCTTTCTTT,CASSPIGPWGTNTEAFF,TRBJ1-1,-,-,TRBV18
TGTGCCAGCAGATCATCGCGGGGGCAGCCCCAGCATTTT,CASRSSRGQPQHF,TRBJ1-5,-,-,TRBV27
TGTGCCAGCAGAGGGACCGGGACAAGATATGAGCAGTTCTTC,CASRGTGTRYEQFF,TRBJ2-1,-,-,TRBV28
TGCGCCAGCAGTGCCCTAGATGAGCAGTTCTTC,CASSALDEQFF,TRBJ2-1,-,-,TRBV10-2
TGTGCCAGCAGTGAAGGGATGGATAGCGCCACCTACGAGCAGTACTTC,CASSEGMDSATYEQYF,TRBJ2-7,-,-,TRBV2
TGTGCCAGCAGCATCGAGCCCTTAGCCTCCTACGAGCAGTACTTC,CASSIEPLASYEQYF,TRBJ2-7,-,-,TRBV9
TGTGCCAGTACGGCTGGCTACGAGCAGTACTTC,CASTAGYEQYF,TRBJ2-7,-,-,TRBV6-5
TGCGCCAGCAGCCAAGGCGAGGGGGTGTCAAGCTCCTACGAGCAGTACTTC,CASSQGEGVSSSYEQYF,TRBJ2-7,-,-,TRBV4-1
TGTGCCAGCAGTGAACGAGGGGGGCGGCTGGGAGAGCAGTACTTC,CASSERGGRLGEQYF,TRBJ2-7,-,-,TRBV6-1
TGTGCCAGCAGCTTGACAGGGTTTGGCAATCAGCCCCAGCATTTT,CASSLTGFGNQPQHF,TRBJ1-5,-,TRBD1,TRBV28
TGTGCCAGCAGTTTGCGGGAGTCCATCAATGAGCAGTTCTTC,CASSLRESINEQFF,TRBJ2-1,-,TRBD2,TRBV28
TGCGCCAGCAGGGGGACAGGGAGGAGGGACACTGAAGCTTTCTTT,CASRGTGRRDTEAFF,TRBJ1-1,-,TRBD1,TRBV4-1
TGTGCCAGCTCACCACGAAATCCCAACTATGGCTACACCTTC,CASSPRNPNYGYTF,TRBJ1-2,-,-,TRBV18
TGTGCCAGCAGAGATCTCCTATCCATCCACAATGAGCAGTTCTTC,CASRDLLSIHNEQFF,TRBJ2-1,-,-,TRBV7-2
TGTGCCAGCATGAAGTTGGGAGGTGCCACAGATACGCAGTATTTT,CASMKLGGATDTQYF,TRBJ2-3,-,-,TRBV6-1
TGTGCCAGCAGCCACACGGCCGGCCTTAATGAAAAACTGTTTTTT,CASSHTAGLNEKLFF,TRBJ1-4,-,-,TRBV6-5
TGTGCCGTCGTGGCCGGACTGTTTTTT,CAVVAGLFF,TRBJ1-4,-,-,TRBV6-5
TGTGTCCTCGGCGTACAGGGGGCAGCAGGAGCTTTCTTT,CVLGVQGAAGAFF,TRBJ1-1,-,TRBD1,TRBV7-9
TGTGCCAGCAGTTTATTGTTATTTGGAGCCCACAACTATGGCTACACCTTC,CASSLLLFGAHNYGYTF,TRBJ1-2,-,-,TRBV28
TGTGCCAGCAGTCCTAGGACTAACCAAGAGACCCAGTACTTC,CASSPRTNQETQYF,TRBJ2-5,once,-,TRBV28
TGTGCCACCAGCAGGGCTAATCGAAATGAGCAGTTCTTC,CATSRANRNEQFF,TRBJ2-1,-,-,TRBV15
TGTGCCAGCAGCGTAGCCGACAGCGCCAATGAGCAGTTCTTC,CASSVADSANEQFF,TRBJ2-1,-,-,TRBV9
TGTGCCAGCAGTTTGCCTGGGACGGTCGTCCGGGATGGCTACACCTTC,CASSLPGTVVRDGYTF,TRBJ1-2,-,-,TRBV28
TGTGCCAGCAGTGCGTCCCCGGATGGCTACACCTTC,CASSASPDGYTF,TRBJ1-2,-,-,TRBV6-1
TGTGCCAGCAGCTTACTGGGTAGCGGGAGACCAGAGACCCAGTACTTC,CASSLLGSGRPETQYF,TRBJ2-5,-,TRBD2,TRBV5-4
TGTGCCAGCAGCTTAGGGGACGGAGGTGGGGAGTTCACCGGGGAGCTGTTTTTT,CASSLGDGGGEFTGELFF,TRBJ2-2,-,-,TRBV7-8
TGTGCCAGCAGTAAAGGGGAGTTTAGCAATCAGCCCCAGCATTTT,CASSKGEFSNQPQHF,TRBJ1-5,-,-,TRBV27
TGTGCCAGCAGCCTCGGGACAGGGGCGACCTACGAGCAGTACTTC,CASSLGTGATYEQYF,TRBJ2-7,-,TRBD1,TRBV13
TGTGCCAGCAGCCAAGAAAGCGGGAGCGGGTTAAGCACAGATACGCAGTATTTT,CASSQESGSGLSTDTQYF,TRBJ2-3,-,TRBD2,TRBV14
TGTGCCAGCTCAACGACCGGGACACCGACCTACGAGCAGTACTTC,CASSTTGTPTYEQYF,TRBJ2-7,-,-,TRBV18
TGTGCCAGCTCACCCCAAGACATAGTCTCCTACGAGCAGTACTTC,CASSPQDIVSYEQYF,TRBJ2-7,-,-,TRBV18
TGTGCCAGCAGCTTGAACGGCGTGAACTACGAGCAGTACTTC,CASSLNGVNYEQYF,TRBJ2-7,-,-,TRBV13
TGTGCCAGCAGTTTAAGGGCTGGAGGCCTCTACCTATACCAAGAGACCCAGTACTTC,CASSLRAGGLYLYQETQYF,TRBJ2-5,-,-,TRBV28
TGTGCCAGCAGTTTAGGGACTCCATTTCAGAGCGGCTACACCTTC,CASSLGTPFQSGYTF,TRBJ1-2,-,-,TRBV27
TGTGCCAGCAGCCTAACCTGGCCCCCAGGGGGCTGGTACGAGCAGTACTTC,CASSLTWPPGGWYEQYF,TRBJ2-7,-,TRBD1,TRBV7-3
TGTGCCAGCCTGGGGGGCGTCTACAATGAGCAGTTCTTC,CASLGGVYNEQFF,TRBJ2-1,-,-,TRBV5-6
TGTGCCTGGAGCACCAGGGGTTTGGGGCCCCAGCATTTT,CAWSTRGLGPQHF,TRBJ1-5,-,-,TRBV30
TGTGCCAGCACCGGACAGGATTCGAACACCGGGGAGCTGTTTTTT,CASTGQDSNTGELFF,TRBJ2-2,-,TRBD1,TRBV2
TGTGCCAGCAGTTGGACCGGGACAGGGGGGCGCGAGCAGTACTTC,CASSWTGTGGREQYF,TRBJ2-7,-,TRBD1,TRBV28
TGTGCCAGCAGCGCGACTTCCGGGACAGGGGCCTTGGACGAGCAGTACTTC,CASSATSGTGALDEQYF,TRBJ2-7,-,TRBD1,TRBV9
TGTGCCAGCAGTGTAGCGGGAGGTAGCACAGATACGCAGTATTTT,CASSVAGGSTDTQYF,TRBJ2-3,-,TRBD2,TRBV28
TGCAGCGGGACAGATTTGAACACTGAAGCTTTCTTT,CSGTDLNTEAFF,TRBJ1-1,-,-,TRBV29-1
TGTGCCAGCAGTGTGCGCAGTTCCTACAATGAGCAGTTCTTC,CASSVRSSYNEQFF,TRBJ2-1,-,-,TRBV5-6
TGTGCCAGCAGCATGATGAGGGCGGACACTGAAGCTTTCTTT,CASSMMRADTEAFF,TRBJ1-1,-,-,TRBV6-5
TGTGCCAGCAGCTTAGAGGCTAGCTCCCTCGAGCAGTACTTC,CASSLEASSLEQYF,TRBJ2-7,once,-,TRBV11-2
TGTGCCAGCAGCTTAGAAAACAGGGGTGGGTTTTACGAGCAGTACTTC,CASSLENRGGFYEQYF,TRBJ2-7,-,TRBD1,TRBV11-2
TGTGCCAGCAGTGAACTGGGGATGGAGACCCAGTACTTC,CASSELGMETQYF,TRBJ2-5,-,-,TRBV2
TGTGCCAGCAGCGCGCGAGGGAGGGGGCCCAATGAGCAGTTCTTC,CASSARGRGPNEQFF,TRBJ2-1,-,-,TRBV11-3
TGTGCCAGCAGGGGCTCCTACGAGCAGTACTTC,CASRGSYEQYF,TRBJ2-7,-,-,TRBV2
TGTGCCAGCAGCCGGGACAGGGGGCGCGCCTACGAGCAGTACTTC,CASSRDRGRAYEQYF,TRBJ2-7,-,TRBD1,TRBV7-8
TGTGCCAGCAGTGAAGTGAAGTCGGGACCTAGATCCCACGAGCAGTACTTC,CASSEVKSGPRSHEQYF,TRBJ2-7,-,-,TRBV6-1
TGTGCCAGCATTATGGGGGCGCGCAATCAGCCCCAGCATTTT,CASIMGARNQPQHF,TRBJ1-5,-,-,TRBV6-1